The 9 T cell receptor beta chains below were found in one sample sequenced in a study of radiation and T cells in renal cell carcinoma. The time point was: blood 4 weeks post-SBRT, at nephrectomy. Treatment denoted: 15 Gy SBRT to primary tumor, nephrectomy 4 weeks later. The assay was immunoSEQ multiplex PCR, and TCRdb's table has in-frame clones only and misses some. The profile shows roughly 160,000 clones, approximately 90% of them singletons. The starting material was blood, obtained from a patient whose treatment included radiotherapy and nephrectomy. Receptors originate from a woman in her fifties or sixties with renal cell carcinoma.

This clone was seen more than once but under ten times. This chain links TRBV2 with TRBJ1-2, with 8 bases identical to TRBD1. Germline CDR1 SNHLY, CDR2 FYNNEI. The CDR3 is made up of 13 amino acids. With V trimmed by 8 bases and J by 8 bases, 10 bases remained unmatched. This CDR3 is CASRLPTGDGYTF. The CDR3 coding sequence is TGTGCCAGCCGACTCCCGACAGGGGACGGCTACACCTTC.

This clone came up once. The chain carries TRBV18 and TRBJ2-3; tentatively, D is TRBD2 (7 bases). Germline V gives CDR1 KGHSH, CDR2 LQKENI. The CDR3 is 14 residues long. V was pared by 3 bases and J by 4 bases, with 11 bases between. The CDR3 coding sequence is TGTGCCAGCTCACCGGGGGGGGCCCCAGATACGCAGTATTTT. Amino acids: CASSPGGAPDTQYF.

The CDR3 loop is CASSLFASGANVLTF. CDR3 sequence (DNA): TGTGCCAGCAGCTTATTCGCCTCTGGGGCCAACGTCCTGACTTTC. The chain uses TRBV7-9 and TRBJ2-6; D ambiguous. Between the trimmed V and J ends, which lost 2 bases and 0 bases, there was a span of 5 bases. Germline V CDR1 and CDR2: SEHNR, FQNEAQ (reference sequence). The CDR3 is 15 amino acids.

This clone was counted a few times. V gene TRBV28 combines with J gene TRBJ2-7; D assignment may be TRBD1 or TRBD2 (5 bases each). The CDR3 covers 17 residues. The germline V gene encodes CDR1 MDHEN and CDR2 SYDVKM. V shed 3 bases and J shed 0 bases, with 18 bases lying between them. CDR3 protein: CASSFPPGTAHSYEQYF. In nucleotides, the CDR3 is TGTGCCAGCAGTTTTCCACCCGGGACCGCTCACTCCTACGAGCAGTACTTC.

The chain couples TRBV14 to TRBJ2-1; D might be TRBD2 (6 bases). This CDR3 region has 16 residues. CDR1 SGHDN and CDR2 FVKESK come from the germline V gene. Trimming left V 3 bases short and J 6 bases short, with 18 bases between. For the CDR3, the DNA is TGTGCCAGCAGCCAGGTGGGGCGGAGGGTCCGCAATGAGCAGTTCTTC. It translates to CASSQVGRRVRNEQFF.

The chain carries TRBV6-1 and TRBJ1-1; possible D gene TRBD1, 6 bases. Germline CDR1 is MNHNS and CDR2 is SASEGT. The CDR3 length is 14 residues. V dropped 7 bases and J dropped 4 bases, with 16 bases sitting between them. The CDR3 here is CASNWDIGSTEAFF. CDR3 sequence (DNA): TGTGCCAGCAACTGGGACATAGGTAGCACTGAAGCTTTCTTT.

The chain has TRBV10-2 and TRBJ2-3, with 13 positions matching TRBD2. Germline CDR1 reads WSHSY; CDR2 reads SAAADI. V shed 9 bases, J shed 6 bases, and the junction held 3 bases outside the gene matches. The CDR3 has 13 residues. CDR3 sequence: CASRLAGGDTQYF. The DNA of the CDR3 is TGCGCCAGTAGACTAGCGGGGGGCGATACGCAGTATTTT.

The CDR3 region is CASSLWFGVNEQFF. The CDR3 DNA sequence: TGTGCCAGCAGCCTGTGGTTTGGGGTCAATGAGCAGTTCTTC. The V call is TRBV2, the J call TRBJ2-1; D is undetermined. V gave up 6 bases and J gave up 6 bases, with 15 bases separating them. Germline V gene sequence: CDR1 SNHLY, CDR2 FYNNEI. This CDR3 comprises 14 residues. The variable domain in full, completed from reference TRBV2 and TRBJ2-1, reads EPEVTQTPSHQVTQMGQEVILRCVPISNHLYFYWYRQILGQKVEFLVSFYNNEISEKSEIFDDQFSVERPDGSNFTLKIRSTKLEDSAMYFCASSLWFGVNEQFFGPGTRLTVL.

The chain has TRBV6-1 and TRBJ1-2; weak D call: TRBD1 (5 bases). Trimming removed 11 bases from V and 4 bases from J, with 23 bases in between. Per germline, CDR1 MNHNS and CDR2 SASEGT. The CDR3 extends over 15 amino acids. CDR3 loop: CALQRLPGTSYGYTF. CDR3 DNA sequence: TGTGCCCTACAAAGACTTCCCGGGACTAGCTATGGCTACACCTTC.